This TCR beta chain was documented in a study of spatial heterogeneity in lung cancer. Whole-study context: Consistently, beta-chain sequences turned up in larger numbers than alpha-chain sequences did.

Time point meaning: sample taken at primary tumor resection. Study-level findings and limits: Whereas they appeared in blood less at follow-up, ubiquitous expanded tumor TCRs appeared there more at resection.

The V gene's germline CDR1 is MGHRA and CDR2 YSYEKL. Trimming took 3 bases from V and 4 from J; bases not matched to a gene: 8. The CDR3 consists of 15 residues. About this clonotype itself: Its antigen remains unknown.

TCRdb redid the calling of the 5' RACE reads with MiXCR, one entry per CDR3 protein. The sample has tens of thousands of distinct CDR3 sequences, roughly 8% seen once; the top ten hold under 30%. This sequence originates from a male donor with early-stage non-small cell lung cancer. The chain recombines TRBV4-1 with TRBJ1-2, with 7 bases fitting TRBD1. This sample comprised PBMCs, obtained at surgery. The CDR3 nucleotides read TGCGCCAGCAGCCAGGTACCGGGACAGCCCTATGGCTACACCTTC. It codes for CASSQVPGQPYGYTF.